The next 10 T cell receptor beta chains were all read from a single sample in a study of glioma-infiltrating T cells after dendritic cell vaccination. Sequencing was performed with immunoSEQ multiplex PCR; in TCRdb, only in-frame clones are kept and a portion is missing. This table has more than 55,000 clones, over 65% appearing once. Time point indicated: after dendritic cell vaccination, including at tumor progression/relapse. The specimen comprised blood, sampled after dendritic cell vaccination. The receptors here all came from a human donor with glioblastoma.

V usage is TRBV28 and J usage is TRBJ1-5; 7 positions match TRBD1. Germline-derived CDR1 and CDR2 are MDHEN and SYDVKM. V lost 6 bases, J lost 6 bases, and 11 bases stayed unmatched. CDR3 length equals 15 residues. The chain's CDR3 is CASSQARQGPQPQHF. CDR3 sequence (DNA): TGTGCCAGCAGCCAAGCCCGACAGGGTCCTCAGCCCCAGCATTTT.

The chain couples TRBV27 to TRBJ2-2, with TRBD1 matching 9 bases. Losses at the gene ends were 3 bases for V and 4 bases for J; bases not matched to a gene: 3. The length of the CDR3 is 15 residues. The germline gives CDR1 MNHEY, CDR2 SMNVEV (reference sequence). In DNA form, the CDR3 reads TGTGCCAGCAGTTTCGGGACAGGGTTCACCGGGGAGCTGTTTTTT. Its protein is CASSFGTGFTGELFF.

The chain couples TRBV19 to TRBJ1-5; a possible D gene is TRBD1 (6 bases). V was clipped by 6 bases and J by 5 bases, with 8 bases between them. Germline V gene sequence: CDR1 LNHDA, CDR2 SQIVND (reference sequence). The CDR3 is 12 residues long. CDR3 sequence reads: CASRKGDQPQHF. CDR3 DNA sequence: TGTGCCAGTAGAAAGGGGGATCAGCCCCAGCATTTT. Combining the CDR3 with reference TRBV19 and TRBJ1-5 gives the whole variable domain DGGITQSPKYLFRKEGQNVTLSCEQNLNHDAMYWYRQDPGQGLRLIYYSQIVNDFQKGDIAEGYSVSREKKESFPLTVTSAQKNPTAFYLCASRKGDQPQHFGDGTRLSIL.

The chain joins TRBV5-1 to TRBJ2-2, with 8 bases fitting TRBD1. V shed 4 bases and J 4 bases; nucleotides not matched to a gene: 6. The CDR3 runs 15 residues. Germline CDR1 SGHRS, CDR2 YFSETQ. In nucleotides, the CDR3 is TGCGCCAGCAGCCACGGACAGGGAGGCACCGGGGAGCTGTTTTTT. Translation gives CASSHGQGGTGELFF.

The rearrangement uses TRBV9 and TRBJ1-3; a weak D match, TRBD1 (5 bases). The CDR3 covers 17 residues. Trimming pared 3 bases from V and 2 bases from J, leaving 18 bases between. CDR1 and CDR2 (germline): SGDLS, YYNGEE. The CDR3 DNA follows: TGTGCCAGCAGCGCCAAACGGGACTCGCCCGCTGGAAACACCATATATTTT. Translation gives CASSAKRDSPAGNTIYF.

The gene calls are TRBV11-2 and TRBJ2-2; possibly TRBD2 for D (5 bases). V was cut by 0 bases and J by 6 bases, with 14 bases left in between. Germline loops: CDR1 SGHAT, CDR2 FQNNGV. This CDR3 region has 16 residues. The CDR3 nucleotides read TGTGCCAGCAGCTTAGATCGGGGATTTGTCCCCGGGGAGCTGTTTTTT. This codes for CASSLDRGFVPGELFF.

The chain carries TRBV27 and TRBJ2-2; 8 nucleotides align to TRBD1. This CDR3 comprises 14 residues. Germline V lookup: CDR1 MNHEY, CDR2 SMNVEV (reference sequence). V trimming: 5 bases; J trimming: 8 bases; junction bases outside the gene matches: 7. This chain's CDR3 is CASSGTGLTGELFF. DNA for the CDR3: TGTGCCAGCAGTGGGACAGGTCTAACGGGGGAGCTGTTTTTT.

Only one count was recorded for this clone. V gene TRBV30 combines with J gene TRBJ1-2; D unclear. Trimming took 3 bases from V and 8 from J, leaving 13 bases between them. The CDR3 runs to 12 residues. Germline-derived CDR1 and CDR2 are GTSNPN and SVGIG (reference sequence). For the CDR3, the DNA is TGTGCCTGGAGCGCGACACTTGGGGGCTACACCTTC. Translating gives CAWSATLGGYTF.

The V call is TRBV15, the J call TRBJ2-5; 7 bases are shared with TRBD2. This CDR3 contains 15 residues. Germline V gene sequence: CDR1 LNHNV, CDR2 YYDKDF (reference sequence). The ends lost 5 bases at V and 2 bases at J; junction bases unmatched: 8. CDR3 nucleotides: TGTGCCACCAGCTGGGGGAGGGGAGGACAAGAGACCCAGTACTTC. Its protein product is CATSWGRGGQETQYF. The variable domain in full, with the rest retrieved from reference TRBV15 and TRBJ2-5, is DAMVIQNPRYQVTQFGKPVTLSCSQTLNHNVMYWYQQKSSQAPKLLFHYYDKDFNNEADTPDNFQSRRPNTSFCFLDIRSPGLGDTAMYLCATSWGRGGQETQYFGPGTRLLVL.

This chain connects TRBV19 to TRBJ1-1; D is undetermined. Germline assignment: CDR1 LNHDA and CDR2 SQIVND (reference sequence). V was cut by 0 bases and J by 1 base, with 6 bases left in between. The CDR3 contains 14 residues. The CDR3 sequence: CASSIEVGNTEAFF. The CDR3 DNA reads TGTGCCAGTAGTATAGAGGTCGGGAACACTGAAGCTTTCTTT.